The 27 T cell receptor beta chains below come from one sample, sequenced in a study of CD8 T cells in Susac syndrome. Reverse transcription of about 0.45 to 1 ug RNA was carried out with random hexamers. TCRdb analysed the immunoSEQ multiplex PCR reads with MiXCR anew, one entry per CDR3 protein. The table lists some 80,000 distinct CDR3 sequences, roughly 94% of them singletons. Sequencing used CD8+ T cells from PBMCs. Every receptor here comes from a human donor in good health.

The rearrangement joins TRBV18 to TRBJ2-3; TRBD1 matches 11 bases. Germline V gene lookup returns CDR1 KGHSH and CDR2 LQKENI. V trimming: 5 bases; J trimming: 6 bases; junction bases outside the gene matches: 10. The CDR3 consists of 16 residues. The CDR3: CASSTQRTGGRDTQYF. The CDR3 DNA follows: TGTGCCAGCTCAACCCAGCGGACAGGGGGCAGGGATACGCAGTATTTT. The full variable domain, completed using reference TRBV18 and TRBJ2-3, is NAGVMQNPRHLVRRRGQEARLRCSPMKGHSHVYWYRQLPEEGLKFMVYLQKENIIDESGMPKERFSAEFPKEGPSILRIQQVVRGDSAAYFCASSTQRTGGRDTQYFGPGTRLTVL.

V and J are TRBV3-1 and TRBJ1-2; weak D call: TRBD1 (5 bases). The germline gives CDR1 LGHDT, CDR2 YNNKEL (reference sequence). This CDR3 has 15 residues. Trimming took off 3 bases at V and 8 bases at J, with 19 bases between the two ends. The CDR3: CASSHNIRDVSGYTF. DNA of the CDR3: TGTGCCAGCAGCCATAACATCCGGGACGTGTCCGGCTACACCTTC.

The J gene is TRBJ2-1, the V gene TRBV7-3; the match to TRBD2 covers 11 bases. From germline, CDR1 is SGHTA and CDR2 FQGTGA. The CDR3 consists of 15 residues. Unmatched junction bases numbered 4, after V lost 2 bases and J lost 7 bases. The CDR3 region has the DNA TGTGCCAGCAGCTTATTAACTAGCGGGAGAAATGAGCAGTTCTTC. This encodes CASSLLTSGRNEQFF.

This chain uses TRBV6-6 with TRBJ2-3; D may be TRBD1 or TRBD2 (5 bases each). Germline CDR1 MNHNY, CDR2 SVGAGI (reference sequence). The V end lost 3 bases, the J end lost 4 bases, and 8 bases lay between the germline ends. This CDR3 spans 13 amino acids. CDR3 sequence reads: CASSYGGADTQYF. As DNA, the CDR3 is TGTGCCAGCAGTTATGGGGGTGCAGATACGCAGTATTTT.

The J gene is TRBJ2-1, the V gene TRBV15; D is possibly TRBD1 (6 bases). Trimming stripped 0 bases from V and 7 bases from J, with 13 bases between. Germline lookup yields CDR1 LNHNV and CDR2 YYDKDF (reference sequence). This CDR3 spans 15 amino acids. DNA for the CDR3: TGTGCCACCAGCAGAGATATGACAGGCATTAATGAGCAGTTCTTC. This codes for CATSRDMTGINEQFF.

The J gene is TRBJ2-7, the V gene TRBV20-1, with TRBD1 matching 7 bases. V was pared by 6 bases and J by 1 base, with 6 bases of the junction left unmatched. Per germline, CDR1 DFQATT and CDR2 SNEGSKA (reference sequence). The CDR3 is 13 amino acids. CDR3 protein: CSAQGTESYEQYF. In DNA, the CDR3 is TGCAGTGCCCAAGGGACAGAATCCTACGAGCAGTACTTC.

The gene calls are TRBV9 and TRBJ2-6, with D unclear. The V end was cut by 2 bases, the J end by 3 bases, with 12 bases between. This CDR3 is built from 16 residues. The germline gives CDR1 SGDLS, CDR2 YYNGEE. The chain's CDR3 is CASSVSQSLGANVLTF. The CDR3 region has the DNA TGTGCCAGCAGCGTTTCGCAATCCCTTGGGGCCAACGTCCTGACTTTC.

This clonotype is medium-sized by share. The V call is TRBV7-9, the J call TRBJ2-7, with 7 bases matching TRBD2. V lost 0 bases to trimming and J lost 6 bases; unmatched junction nucleotides: 2. CDR1 is SEHNR and CDR2 is FQNEAQ in the germline V gene (reference sequence). The CDR3 has 13 amino acids. The CDR3 loop is CASSLAGGLEQYV. The CDR3 coding sequence is TGTGCCAGCAGCTTAGCGGGAGGGCTCGAGCAGTACGTC.

The chain recombines TRBV28 with TRBJ2-7; TRBD2 aligns across 11 bases. With 5 bases clipped from V and 2 bases from J, the junction kept 26 bases outside the gene matches. This CDR3 is built from 22 residues. The germline V gene encodes CDR1 MDHEN and CDR2 SYDVKM. The CDR3 reads CASSRPGTGFSASGRITYEQYV. The DNA for the CDR3 is TGTGCCAGCAGTCGTCCCGGGACAGGATTTTCAGCTAGCGGGAGGATAACCTACGAGCAGTACGTC.

The gene calls are TRBV29-1 and TRBJ2-7; D possibly corresponds to TRBD1 (5 bases). The V end lost 6 bases, the J end lost 6 bases, and 15 bases lay between the germline ends. Per germline, CDR1 SQVTM and CDR2 ANQGSEA. This CDR3 contains 12 residues. The CDR3 DNA reads as TGCAGCGTCGACGCTGACAGTGGCGAGCAGTACTTC. Its protein is CSVDADSGEQYF.

The chain has TRBV4-1 and TRBJ2-1; 14 bases map to TRBD2. From germline, CDR1 is MGHRA and CDR2 YSYEKL. Germline trimming cut 1 base from V and 8 bases from J; bases unmatched to any gene: 4. This CDR3 comprises 16 residues. The DNA for the CDR3 is TGCGCCAGCAGCCAAGGGACGGGACTAGCGGGAGATGAGCAGTTCTTC. This codes for CASSQGTGLAGDEQFF.

This chain links TRBV7-6 with TRBJ2-1; D is unclear. Germline V gene sequence: CDR1 SGHVS, CDR2 FNYEAQ. The V end lost 2 bases, the J end lost 8 bases, and 10 bases lay between the germline ends. This CDR3 is 13 amino acids long. The CDR3 here is CASSLIGGDEQFF. CDR3 coding DNA: TGTGCCAGCAGCTTAATCGGCGGAGATGAGCAGTTCTTC. Filled out from reference TRBV7-6 and TRBJ2-1, the complete variable domain reads GAGVSQSPRYKVTKRGQDVALRCDPISGHVSLYWYRQALGQGPEFLTYFNYEAQQDKSGLPNDRFSAERPEGSISTLTIQRTEQRDSAMYRCASSLIGGDEQFFGPGTRLTVL.

V usage is TRBV7-9 and J usage is TRBJ1-2; no firm D call. V gave up 0 bases and J gave up 6 bases, with 11 bases separating them. This CDR3 has 14 amino acids. The germline CDR1 and CDR2 sequences are SEHNR and FQNEAQ (reference sequence). This chain's CDR3 is CASSLALMVNGYTF. DNA for the CDR3: TGTGCCAGCAGCTTAGCTTTGATGGTTAATGGCTACACCTTC. The whole variable domain, filled in from reference TRBV7-9 and TRBJ1-2, reads DTGVSQNPRHKITKRGQNVTFRCDPISEHNRLYWYRQTLGQGPEFLTYFQNEAQLEKSRLLSDRFSAERPKGSFSTLEIQRTEQGDSAMYLCASSLALMVNGYTFGSGTRLTVV.

The chain combines TRBV6-5 with TRBJ2-5; the match to TRBD2 covers 7 bases. This CDR3 is 13 amino acids long. Looked up from germline, CDR1 is MNHEY and CDR2 is SVGAGI. V gave up 6 bases and J gave up 3 bases; unmatched junction bases: 4. CDR3 region: CASRIRGEETQYF. The CDR3 nucleotides are TGTGCCAGCAGAATCCGGGGGGAAGAGACCCAGTACTTC.

The chain has TRBV29-1 and TRBJ2-1; 10 bases align to TRBD2. The germline gives CDR1 SQVTM, CDR2 ANQGSEA. The CDR3 has 16 residues. Losses at the gene ends were 5 bases for V and 6 bases for J; bases not matched to a gene: 13. CDR3 sequence: CSVPPIAGGRPNEQFF. CDR3 bases: TGCAGCGTTCCCCCTATAGCGGGAGGCCGACCCAATGAGCAGTTCTTC.

This chain uses TRBV4-1 with TRBJ2-3; D gene uncertain. The CDR3 runs to 14 residues. Trimming took 1 base from V and 2 from J, leaving 7 bases between them. Germline CDR1 reads MGHRA; CDR2 reads YSYEKL. In DNA, the CDR3 is TGCGCCAGCAGCCAAGTCTCTGCCACAGATACGCAGTATTTT. Its protein is CASSQVSATDTQYF.

The rearrangement links TRBV23-1 to TRBJ2-1, with TRBD2 matching 8 bases. TRBV23-1 is sorted into the ORF group, with uncertain function. This CDR3 has 16 amino acids. V trimming: 5 bases; J trimming: 0 bases; junction bases outside the gene matches: 6. The CDR3 region is CASSFSGGLSYNEQFF. The CDR3, as DNA: TGCGCCAGCAGTTTCAGCGGGGGCCTCTCCTACAATGAGCAGTTCTTC.

The CDR3 DNA reads as TGCAGTGCTAGAGATCTCGGGACTGAAGCTTTCTTT. Amino acid sequence: CSARDLGTEAFF. V is TRBV20-1 and J is TRBJ1-1; D unclear. The ends were cut back, 0 bases at V and 5 bases at J, with 7 bases in the middle. This CDR3 is 12 amino acids long. Germline V gene sequence: CDR1 DFQATT, CDR2 SNEGSKA (reference sequence).

The V call is TRBV7-2, the J call TRBJ2-7, with unresolved D. The CDR3 spans 13 residues. The V end lost 5 bases, the J end lost 3 bases, and 11 bases lay between the germline ends. The germline CDR1 and CDR2 sequences are SGHTA and FQGNSA. CDR3 nucleotide sequence: TGTGCCAGCAGCCCGGCCTCGAACTACGAGCAGTACTTC. It specifies CASSPASNYEQYF.

The chain is built from TRBV5-4 and TRBJ2-7, with TRBD1 matching over 7 bases. In germline, CDR1 is SGHNT, CDR2 YYREEE (reference sequence). The ends lost 1 base at V and 3 bases at J; junction bases unmatched: 13. The CDR3 extends over 17 amino acids. The CDR3 bases are TGTGCCAGCAGCTTGCTCCCCCGGGACAGAGAATTCTACGAGCAGTACTTC. Translated: CASSLLPRDREFYEQYF.

The sample holds one count of this clonotype. The gene calls are TRBV6-5 and TRBJ1-2, with D hard to call. V shed 4 bases and J shed 4 bases, with 10 bases lying between them. Germline V gene lookup returns CDR1 MNHEY and CDR2 SVGAGI. The CDR3 has 13 residues. The DNA of the CDR3 is TGTGCCAGCAGTTTTTCCTCTTCCTATGGCTACACCTTC. Its protein is CASSFSSSYGYTF.

The V gene is TRBV28, the J gene TRBJ2-4; D gene ambiguous. CDR1 and CDR2 (germline): MDHEN, SYDVKM. The germline V and J ends were trimmed by 7 bases and 1 base, with 17 bases remaining between them. This CDR3 spans 16 amino acids. The CDR3 region has the DNA TGTGCCAGCACATCCGCCGGCCCACTGGCCAAAAACATTCAGTACTTC. It specifies CASTSAGPLAKNIQYF.

This clonotype came up once. This chain joins TRBV30 and TRBJ2-2; D unclear. V was pared by 0 bases and J by 2 bases, with 10 bases between. CDR1 is GTSNPN, CDR2 SVGIG, per germline (reference sequence). The CDR3 runs 15 residues. The CDR3 DNA sequence: TGTGCCTGGAGTGTATATCAAGTTAACACCGGGGAGCTGTTTTTT. Residues: CAWSVYQVNTGELFF. Full variable domain (remainder filled in from reference TRBV30 and TRBJ2-2): SQTIHQWPATLVQPVGSPLSLECTVEGTSNPNLYWYRQAAGRGLQLLFYSVGIGQISSEVPQNLSASRPQDRQFILSSKKLLLSDSGFYLCAWSVYQVNTGELFFGEGSRLTVL.

The chain couples TRBV6-5 to TRBJ2-1, with no clear D. The CDR3 runs to 14 residues. V was clipped by 6 bases and J by 1 base, with 10 bases between them. Germline CDR1 and CDR2: MNHEY and SVGAGI. CDR3 residues: CASSLRNSYNEQFF. The CDR3 nucleotides read TGTGCCAGCAGCCTACGGAATTCCTACAATGAGCAGTTCTTC.

This chain connects TRBV27 to TRBJ1-1; weak D call: TRBD1 (5 bases). The CDR3 contains 14 residues. Germline V gene sequence: CDR1 MNHEY, CDR2 SMNVEV (reference sequence). V lost 3 bases to trimming and J lost 4 bases, with 12 bases between them. CDR3 nucleotide sequence: TGTGCCAGCAGTTTGATAGACAGCCTCACTGAAGCTTTCTTT. It is translated as CASSLIDSLTEAFF.

This chain uses TRBV5-1 with TRBJ1-2, with D hard to call. V was cut by 0 bases and J by 2 bases, with 8 bases left in between. Germline assignment: CDR1 SGHRS and CDR2 YFSETQ. This CDR3 region has 14 residues. Here the CDR3 reads CASSLETGNYGYTF. The CDR3 DNA sequence: TGCGCCAGCAGCTTGGAAACCGGGAACTATGGCTACACCTTC.

J is TRBJ2-1 and V is TRBV4-3, with TRBD2 matching over 11 bases. The CDR3 spans 20 residues. With V trimmed by 0 bases and J by 1 base, 11 bases remained unmatched. Germline V gene data show CDR1 as LGHNA and CDR2 as YSLEER. CDR3 region: CASSQDQLAGEMFSYNEQFF. For the CDR3, the DNA is TGCGCCAGCAGCCAAGATCAACTAGCGGGGGAGATGTTTTCCTACAATGAGCAGTTCTTC.